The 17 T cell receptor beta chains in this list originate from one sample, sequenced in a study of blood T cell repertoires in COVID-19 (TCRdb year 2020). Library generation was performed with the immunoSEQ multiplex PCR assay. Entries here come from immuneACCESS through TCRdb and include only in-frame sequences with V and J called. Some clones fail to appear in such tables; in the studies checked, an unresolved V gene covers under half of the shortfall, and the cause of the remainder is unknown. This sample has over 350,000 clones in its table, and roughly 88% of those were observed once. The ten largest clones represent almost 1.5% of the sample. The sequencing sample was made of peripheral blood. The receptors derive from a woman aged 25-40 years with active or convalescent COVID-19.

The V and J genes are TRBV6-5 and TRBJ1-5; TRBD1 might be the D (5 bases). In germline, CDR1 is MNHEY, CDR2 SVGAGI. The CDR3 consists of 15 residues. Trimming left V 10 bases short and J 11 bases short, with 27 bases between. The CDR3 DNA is TGTGCCATAAGGCGGGACGCCAACACCAACATGGCCCAGCATTTT. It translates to CAIRRDANTNMAQHF.

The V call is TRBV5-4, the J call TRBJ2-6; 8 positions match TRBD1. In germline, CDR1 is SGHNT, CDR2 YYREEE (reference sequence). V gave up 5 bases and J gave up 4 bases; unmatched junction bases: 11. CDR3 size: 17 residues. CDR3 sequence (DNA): TGTGCCAGCAGACCTATGACAGGGGTAAGGGGGGCCAACGTCCTGACTTTC. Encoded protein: CASRPMTGVRGANVLTF.

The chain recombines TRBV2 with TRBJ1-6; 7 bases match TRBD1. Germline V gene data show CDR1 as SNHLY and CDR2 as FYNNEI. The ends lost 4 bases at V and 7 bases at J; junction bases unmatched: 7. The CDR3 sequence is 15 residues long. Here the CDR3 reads CASSVSGTENSPLHF. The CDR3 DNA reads TGTGCCAGCAGTGTGTCCGGGACAGAAAATTCACCCCTCCACTTT.

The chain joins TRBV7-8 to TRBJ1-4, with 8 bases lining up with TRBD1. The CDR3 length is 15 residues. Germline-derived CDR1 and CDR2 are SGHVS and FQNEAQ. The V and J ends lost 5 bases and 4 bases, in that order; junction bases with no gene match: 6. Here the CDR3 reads CASSPQGALNEKLFF. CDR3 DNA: TGTGCCAGCAGCCCGCAGGGGGCCCTTAATGAAAAACTGTTTTTT. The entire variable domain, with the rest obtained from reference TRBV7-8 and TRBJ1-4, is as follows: GAGVSQSPRYKVAKRGQDVALRCDPISGHVSLFWYQQALGQGPEFLTYFQNEAQLDKSGLPSDRFFAERPEGSVSTLKIQRTQQEDSAVYLCASSPQGALNEKLFFGSGTQLSVL.

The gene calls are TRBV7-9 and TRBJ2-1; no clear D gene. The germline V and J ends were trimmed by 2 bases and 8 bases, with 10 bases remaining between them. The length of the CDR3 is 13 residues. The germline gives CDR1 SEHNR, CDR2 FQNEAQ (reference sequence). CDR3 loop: CASSLFPSDEQFF. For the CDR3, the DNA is TGTGCCAGCAGCTTATTTCCATCGGATGAGCAGTTCTTC.

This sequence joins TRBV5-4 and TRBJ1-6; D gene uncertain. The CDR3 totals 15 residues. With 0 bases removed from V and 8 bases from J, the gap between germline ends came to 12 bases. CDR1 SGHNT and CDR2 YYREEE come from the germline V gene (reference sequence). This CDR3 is CASSLGAASDSPLHF. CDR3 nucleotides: TGTGCCAGCAGCTTGGGGGCCGCCTCAGATTCACCCCTCCACTTT.

The CDR3 DNA reads TGCGCCAGCAGCTTGGGCCTTGGGACTTTGGCGACTGAAGCTTTCTTT. Protein product: CASSLGLGTLATEAFF. This chain joins TRBV5-1 and TRBJ1-1; tentative D call: TRBD1 (5 bases). Germline CDR1 reads SGHRS; CDR2 reads YFSETQ. CDR3 length: 16 residues. V was pared by 0 bases and J by 5 bases, with 17 bases between.

CDR3 DNA sequence: TGTGCCAGCAGCCAGGAAGACAGGGGGAACACTGAAGCTTTCTTT. It yields the protein CASSQEDRGNTEAFF. The rearrangement uses TRBV4-2 and TRBJ1-1, with 8 bases matching TRBD1. CDR3 length: 15 residues. J lost 1 base, V lost 3 bases, and 4 bases had no gene match. Germline assignment: CDR1 LGHNA and CDR2 YNFKEQ.

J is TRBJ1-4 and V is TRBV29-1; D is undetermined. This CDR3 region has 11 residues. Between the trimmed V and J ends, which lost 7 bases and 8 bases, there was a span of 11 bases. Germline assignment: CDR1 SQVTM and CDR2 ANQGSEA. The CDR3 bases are TGCAGCGGAGGTCTAGGAGAAAAACTGTTTTTT. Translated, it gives CSGGLGEKLFF.

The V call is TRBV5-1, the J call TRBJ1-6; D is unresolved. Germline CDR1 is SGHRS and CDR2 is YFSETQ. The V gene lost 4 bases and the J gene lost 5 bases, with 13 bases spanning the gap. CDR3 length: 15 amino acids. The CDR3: CASSARLGNNSPLHF. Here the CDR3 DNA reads TGCGCCAGCAGCGCCAGACTAGGCAATAATTCACCCCTCCACTTT. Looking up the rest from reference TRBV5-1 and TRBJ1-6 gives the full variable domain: KAGVTQTPRYLIKTRGQQVTLSCSPISGHRSVSWYQQTPGQGLQFLFEYFSETQRNKGNFPGRFSGRQFSNSRSEMNVSTLELGDSALYLCASSARLGNNSPLHFGNGTRLTVT.

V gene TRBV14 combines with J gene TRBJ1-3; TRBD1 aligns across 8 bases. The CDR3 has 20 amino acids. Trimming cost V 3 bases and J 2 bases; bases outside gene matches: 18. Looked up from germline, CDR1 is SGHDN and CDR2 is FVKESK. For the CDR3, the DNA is TGTGCCAGCAGCCACGGGATCAGGGGGCAGGTGGGTCCGACTGGAAACACCATATATTTT. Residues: CASSHGIRGQVGPTGNTIYF.

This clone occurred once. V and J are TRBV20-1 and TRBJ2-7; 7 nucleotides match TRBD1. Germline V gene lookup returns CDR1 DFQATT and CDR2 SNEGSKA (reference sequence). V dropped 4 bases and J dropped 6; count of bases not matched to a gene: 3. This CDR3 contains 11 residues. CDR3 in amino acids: CSAKRGLEQYF. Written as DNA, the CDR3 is TGCAGTGCTAAAAGGGGGCTCGAGCAGTACTTC.

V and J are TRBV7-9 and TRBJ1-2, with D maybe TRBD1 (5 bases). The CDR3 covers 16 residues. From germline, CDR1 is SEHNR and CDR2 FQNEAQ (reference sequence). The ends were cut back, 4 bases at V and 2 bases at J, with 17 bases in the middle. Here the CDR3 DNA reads TGTGCCAGCAGCTCAAGTCGGGACTATATAAACTATGGCTACACCTTC. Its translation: CASSSSRDYINYGYTF.

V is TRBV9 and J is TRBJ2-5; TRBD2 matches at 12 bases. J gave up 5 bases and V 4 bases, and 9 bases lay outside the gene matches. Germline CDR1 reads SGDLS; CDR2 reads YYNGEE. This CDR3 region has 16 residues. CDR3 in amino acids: CASSPRTSGIEETQYF. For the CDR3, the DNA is TGTGCCAGCAGCCCGCGGACTAGCGGGATCGAGGAGACCCAGTACTTC.

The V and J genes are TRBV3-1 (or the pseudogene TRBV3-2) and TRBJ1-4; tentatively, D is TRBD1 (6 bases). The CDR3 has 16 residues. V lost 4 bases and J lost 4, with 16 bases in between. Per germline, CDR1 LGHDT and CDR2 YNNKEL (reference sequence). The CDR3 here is CASSPTRTDFNEKLFF. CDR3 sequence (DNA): TGTGCCAGCAGCCCCACTCGGACAGATTTTAATGAAAAACTGTTTTTT.

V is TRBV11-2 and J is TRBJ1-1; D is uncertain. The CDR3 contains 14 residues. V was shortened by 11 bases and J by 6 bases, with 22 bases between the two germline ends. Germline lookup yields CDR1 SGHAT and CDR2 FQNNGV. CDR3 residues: CACKEESIGSEAFF. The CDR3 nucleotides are TGTGCCTGTAAAGAGGAGTCTATAGGATCTGAAGCTTTCTTT.

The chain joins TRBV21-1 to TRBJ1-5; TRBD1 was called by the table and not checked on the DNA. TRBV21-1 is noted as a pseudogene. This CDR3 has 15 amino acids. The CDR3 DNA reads TGTGCCAGCAGCCACCGGACAGGGGGCAATCAGCCCCAGCATTTT. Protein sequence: CASSHRTGGNQPQHF.